Detailed here is one TCR beta chain. Germline DNA was also extracted, while the blood RNA originated from unsorted whole blood. Germline trimming cut 5 bases from V and 5 bases from J; bases unmatched to any gene: 11. The CDR3 consists of 15 residues. Germline assignment: CDR1 KGHSH and CDR2 LQKENI. The entry originates in a study of tumor-infiltrating lymphocytes in primary liver carcinoma. Priming with a constant-region primer yielded TCR beta cDNA from 400 to 550 ng total RNA. ARM-PCR was slightly modified, and three nested multiplex PCR rounds with it gave rise to the TCR beta libraries. It was with TRBV1-TRBV30 forward primers and a C-beta reverse primer that the first two PCR rounds were run, at approximately 10 cycles each. TCRdb processed the multiplex PCR reads anew with MiXCR; each CDR3 protein has one entry. The profile shows about 200,000 distinct CDR3 sequences, less than 70% of them singletons.

V usage is TRBV18 and J usage is TRBJ1-1, with 7 positions matching TRBD1. The source material was peripheral blood. The sequence was collected from an older woman with primary liver carcinoma and hepatitis B virus infection. The CDR3 here is CASSVTGEGWTEAFF. CDR3 in DNA: TGTGCCAGCTCAGTAACAGGGGAGGGGTGGACTGAAGCTTTCTTT.